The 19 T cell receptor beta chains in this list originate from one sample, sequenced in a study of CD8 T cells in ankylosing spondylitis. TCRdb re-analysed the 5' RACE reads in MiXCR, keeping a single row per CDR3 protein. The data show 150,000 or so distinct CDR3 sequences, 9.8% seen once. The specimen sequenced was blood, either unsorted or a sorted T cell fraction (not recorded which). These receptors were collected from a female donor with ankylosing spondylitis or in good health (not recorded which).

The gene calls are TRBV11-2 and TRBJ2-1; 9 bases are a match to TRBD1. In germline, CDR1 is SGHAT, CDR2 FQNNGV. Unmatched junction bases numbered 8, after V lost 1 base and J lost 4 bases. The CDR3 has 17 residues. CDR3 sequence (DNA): TGTGCCAGCAGCTTAGGTCCGACAGGGGGACCTTACAATGAGCAGTTCTTC. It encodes CASSLGPTGGPYNEQFF.

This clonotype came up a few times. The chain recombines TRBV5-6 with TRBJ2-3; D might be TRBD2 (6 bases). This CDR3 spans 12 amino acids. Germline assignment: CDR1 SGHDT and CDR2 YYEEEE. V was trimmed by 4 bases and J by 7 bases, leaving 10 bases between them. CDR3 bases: TGTGCCAGCAGCCAAACTAGCAATACGCAGTATTTT. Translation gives CASSQTSNTQYF.

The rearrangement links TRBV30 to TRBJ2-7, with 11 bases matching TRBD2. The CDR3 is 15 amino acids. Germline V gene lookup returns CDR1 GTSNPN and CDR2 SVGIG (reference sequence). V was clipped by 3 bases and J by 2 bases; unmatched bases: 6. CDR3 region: CAWRDGTSGAYEQYF. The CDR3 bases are TGTGCCTGGAGGGACGGGACTAGCGGAGCCTACGAGCAGTACTTC.

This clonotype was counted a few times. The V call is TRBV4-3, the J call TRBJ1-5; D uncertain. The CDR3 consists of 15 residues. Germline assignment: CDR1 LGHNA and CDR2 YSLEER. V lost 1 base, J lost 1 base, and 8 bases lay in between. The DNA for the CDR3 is TGCGCCAGCAGCCAAGGGACGGCCAGCAATCAGCCCCAGCATTTT. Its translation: CASSQGTASNQPQHF.

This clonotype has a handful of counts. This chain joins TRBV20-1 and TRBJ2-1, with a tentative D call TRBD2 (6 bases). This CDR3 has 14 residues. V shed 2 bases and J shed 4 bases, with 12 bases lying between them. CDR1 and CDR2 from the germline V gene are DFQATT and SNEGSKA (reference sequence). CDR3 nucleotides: TGCAGTGCTAGAATCGGGAGCGGTTACAATGAGCAGTTCTTC. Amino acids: CSARIGSGYNEQFF.

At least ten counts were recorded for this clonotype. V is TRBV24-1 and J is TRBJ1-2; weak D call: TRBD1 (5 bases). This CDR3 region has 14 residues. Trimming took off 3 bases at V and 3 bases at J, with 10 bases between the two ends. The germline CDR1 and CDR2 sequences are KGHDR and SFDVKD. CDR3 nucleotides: TGTGCCACCAGTGATCGACAGTACGACTATGGCTACACCTTC. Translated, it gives CATSDRQYDYGYTF.

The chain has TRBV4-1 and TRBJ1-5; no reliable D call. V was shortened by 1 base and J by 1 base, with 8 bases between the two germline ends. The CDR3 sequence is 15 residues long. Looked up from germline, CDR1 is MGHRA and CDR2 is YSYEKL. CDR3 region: CASSQVKTSNQPQHF. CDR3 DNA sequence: TGCGCCAGCAGCCAAGTTAAAACCAGCAATCAGCCCCAGCATTTT.

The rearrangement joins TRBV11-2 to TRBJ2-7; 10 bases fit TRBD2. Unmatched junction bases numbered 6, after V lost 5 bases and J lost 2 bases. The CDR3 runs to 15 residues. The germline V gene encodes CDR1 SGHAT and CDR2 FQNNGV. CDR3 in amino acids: CASSPNLAGAYEQYF. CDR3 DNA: TGTGCCAGCAGCCCGAACCTAGCGGGGGCCTACGAGCAGTACTTC.

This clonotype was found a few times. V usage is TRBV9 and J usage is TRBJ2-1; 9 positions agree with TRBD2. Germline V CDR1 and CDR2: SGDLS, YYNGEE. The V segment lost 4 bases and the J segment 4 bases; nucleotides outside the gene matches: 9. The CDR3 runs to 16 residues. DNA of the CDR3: TGTGCCAGCAGCCGAATAGCGGGAGAGGGTTACAATGAGCAGTTCTTC. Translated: CASSRIAGEGYNEQFF.

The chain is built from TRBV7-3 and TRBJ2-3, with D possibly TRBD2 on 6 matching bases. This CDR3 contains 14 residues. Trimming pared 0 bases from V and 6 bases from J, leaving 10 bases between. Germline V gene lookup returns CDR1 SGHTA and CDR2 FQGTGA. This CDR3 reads CASSLTGRRDTQYF. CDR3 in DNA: TGTGCCAGCAGCTTAACCGGGAGAAGGGATACGCAGTATTTT.

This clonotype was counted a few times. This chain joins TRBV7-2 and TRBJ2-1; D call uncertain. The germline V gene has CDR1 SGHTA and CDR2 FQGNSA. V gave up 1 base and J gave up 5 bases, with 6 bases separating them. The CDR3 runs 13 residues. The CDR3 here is CASSLERHNEQFF. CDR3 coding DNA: TGTGCCAGCAGCTTAGAGCGCCACAATGAGCAGTTCTTC.

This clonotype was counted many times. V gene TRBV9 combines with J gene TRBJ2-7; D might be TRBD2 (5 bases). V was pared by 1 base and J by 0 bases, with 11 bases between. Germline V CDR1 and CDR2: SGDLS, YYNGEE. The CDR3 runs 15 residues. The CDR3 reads CASSVSGTPSYEQYF. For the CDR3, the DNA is TGTGCCAGCAGCGTAAGCGGCACCCCCTCCTACGAGCAGTACTTC.

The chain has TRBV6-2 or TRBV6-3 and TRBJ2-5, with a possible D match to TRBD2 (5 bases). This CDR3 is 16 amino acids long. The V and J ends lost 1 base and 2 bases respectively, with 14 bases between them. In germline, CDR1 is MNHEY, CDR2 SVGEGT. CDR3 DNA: TGTGCCAGCAGTTACTTAAGCATGTGGAGGCAAGAGACCCAGTACTTC. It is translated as CASSYLSMWRQETQYF.

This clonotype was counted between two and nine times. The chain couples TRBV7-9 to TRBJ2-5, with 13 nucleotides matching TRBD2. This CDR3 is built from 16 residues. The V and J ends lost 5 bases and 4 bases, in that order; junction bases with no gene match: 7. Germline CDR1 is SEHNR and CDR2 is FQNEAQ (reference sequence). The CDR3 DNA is TGTGCCAGCAGCCACCGACTAGCGGGAGGCCCAGAGACCCAGTACTTC. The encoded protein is CASSHRLAGGPETQYF. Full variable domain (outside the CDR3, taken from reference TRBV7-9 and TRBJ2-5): DTGVSQNPRHKITKRGQNVTFRCDPISEHNRLYWYRQTLGQGPEFLTYFQNEAQLEKSRLLSDRFSAERPKGSFSTLEIQRTEQGDSAMYLCASSHRLAGGPETQYFGPGTRLLVL.

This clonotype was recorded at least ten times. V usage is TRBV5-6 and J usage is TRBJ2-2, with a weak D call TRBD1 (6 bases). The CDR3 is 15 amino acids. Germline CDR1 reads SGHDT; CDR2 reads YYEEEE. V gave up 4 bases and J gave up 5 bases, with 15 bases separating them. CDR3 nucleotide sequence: TGTGCCAGCAGCCTAGGACAGATGATAACCGGGGAGCTGTTTTTT. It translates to CASSLGQMITGELFF.

The DNA for the CDR3 is TGTGCCAGCAGCAAACCCCCCGTCCGGGACAGTAAAAACTATGGCTACACCTTC. Translation gives CASSKPPVRDSKNYGYTF. The J gene is TRBJ1-2, the V gene TRBV21-1; the listed D gene, TRBD1, was not tested against the DNA. TRBV21-1 counts as a pseudogene. The length of the CDR3 is 18 residues.

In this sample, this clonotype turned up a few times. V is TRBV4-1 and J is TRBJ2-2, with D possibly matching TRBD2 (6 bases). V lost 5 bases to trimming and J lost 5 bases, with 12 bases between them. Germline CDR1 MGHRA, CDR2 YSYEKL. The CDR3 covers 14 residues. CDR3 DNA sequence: TGCGCCAGCAGCTGGACCGCGGGGACCGGGGAGCTGTTTTTT. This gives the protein CASSWTAGTGELFF.

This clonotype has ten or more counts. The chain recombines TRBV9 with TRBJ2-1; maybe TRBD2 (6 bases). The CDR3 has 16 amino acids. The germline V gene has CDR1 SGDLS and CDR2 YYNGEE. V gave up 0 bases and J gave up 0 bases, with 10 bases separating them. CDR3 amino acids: CASSVDGGSSYNEQFF. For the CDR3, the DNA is TGTGCCAGCAGCGTAGATGGGGGGAGCTCCTACAATGAGCAGTTCTTC.

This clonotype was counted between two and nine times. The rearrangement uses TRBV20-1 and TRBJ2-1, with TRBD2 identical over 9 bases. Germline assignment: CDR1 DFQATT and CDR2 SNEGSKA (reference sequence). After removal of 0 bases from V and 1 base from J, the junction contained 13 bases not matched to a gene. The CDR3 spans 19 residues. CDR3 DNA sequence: TGCAGTGCTAGAGACGCGGGGAGGAATAGCGGGAGATCCTACAATGAGCAGTTCTTC. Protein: CSARDAGRNSGRSYNEQFF.